A single sample is the source of the 27 T cell receptor beta chains below, sequenced in a study of molecular identifiers for immune sequencing clone quantification. MiXCR, applied by TCRdb to the PCR reads, yields one record per CDR3 protein. The table has 70,000 to 90,000 distinct CDR3 sequences, under 25% seen once. Sequenced input: naive CD8+ T cells from blood, with Jurkat cell RNA spiked in. Subset in this sample: FACS-sorted CD8+CD4-CCR7+CD45RA+ naive T cells. The receptors originated from a human donor in good health. Some libraries in this study had Jurkat cell RNA spiked in.

On this clonotype itself: One base away lies a much larger clone, so this may be a sequencing read error. This chain uses TRBV28 with TRBJ2-7, with D maybe TRBD2 (6 bases). From germline, CDR1 is MDHEN and CDR2 SYDVKM. This CDR3 region has 15 residues. The germline V and J ends were trimmed by 5 bases and 2 bases, with 16 bases remaining between them. As DNA, the CDR3 is TGTGCCAGCAGTCACCGGGACTTCCGTCCCTACGAGCAGTACTTC. This translates into CASSHRDFRPYEQYF.

Concerning this clonotype itself: Possible read error: a much larger clone is one base away. This sequence joins TRBV4-3 and TRBJ2-3, with a weak D call TRBD1 (6 bases). This CDR3 is built from 16 residues. With 4 bases removed from V and 3 bases from J, the gap between germline ends came to 17 bases. The V gene's germline CDR1 is LGHNA and CDR2 YSLEER. CDR3 amino acids: CASSPSRTEETDTQYF. The CDR3 coding sequence is TGCGCCAGCAGCCCGTCCAGGACAGAGGAGACAGATACGCAGTATTTT.

Here the CDR3 DNA reads TGTGCCAGCTCCGTAAGCTCTAACTCCTACGAGCAGTACTTC. This codes for CASSVSSNSYEQYF. The chain joins TRBV18 to TRBJ2-7, with D hard to call. V shed 6 bases and J shed 0 bases, with 12 bases lying between them. Germline assignment: CDR1 KGHSH and CDR2 LQKENI. The CDR3 has 14 residues.

This clonotype was detected only a few times. One junction end disagrees with the germline gene, perhaps due to a read error. The chain employs TRBV12-3 or TRBV12-4 and TRBJ1-1, with a tentative D call TRBD1 (6 bases). The CDR3 loop spans 13 amino acids. The CDR3 loop reads CATSTGTNTEAFF. The CDR3 coding sequence is TGTGCCACCAGTACAGGGACGAACACTGAAGCTTTCTTT.

The gene calls are TRBV6-5 and TRBJ1-6; perhaps TRBD1 as D (5 bases). The germline V gene has CDR1 MNHEY and CDR2 SVGAGI. Trimming took off 0 bases at V and 0 bases at J, with 12 bases between the two ends. The CDR3 runs to 18 residues. CDR3 bases: TGTGCCAGCAGTTACTCGAGGCGGGGGAGCTCCTATAATTCACCCCTCCACTTT. It translates to CASSYSRRGSSYNSPLHF.

The J gene is TRBJ2-4, the V gene TRBV12-3 or TRBV12-4, with D hard to call. The CDR3 runs 15 residues. V was shortened by 6 bases and J by 0 bases, with 12 bases between the two germline ends. The CDR3 loop is CASSPGWAAKNIQYF. CDR3 coding DNA: TGTGCCAGCAGCCCCGGGTGGGCAGCCAAAAACATTCAGTACTTC.

This clonotype has at least ten counts. The rearrangement links TRBV3-1 to TRBJ2-3; TRBD1 is a possible D gene (5 bases). The CDR3 extends over 12 amino acids. The germline CDR1 and CDR2 sequences are LGHDT and YNNKEL (reference sequence). V lost 4 bases and J lost 4, with 6 bases in between. This CDR3 is CASSRGADTQYF. CDR3 bases: TGTGCCAGCAGCCGGGGCGCAGATACGCAGTATTTT.

V usage is TRBV13 and J usage is TRBJ2-5; TRBD1 matches 7 bases. Germline-derived CDR1 and CDR2 are PRHDT and FYEKMQ (reference sequence). V dropped 7 bases and J dropped 3; count of bases not matched to a gene: 8. The CDR3 runs to 14 residues. CDR3 residues: CASTRAGGKETQYF. The CDR3 DNA is TGTGCCAGCACCCGGGCAGGGGGAAAAGAGACCCAGTACTTC.

The table lists this clonotype with a few counts. The genes are TRBV24-1 and TRBJ2-3, with D unclear. The V and J ends lost 4 bases and 6 bases respectively, with 16 bases between them. This CDR3 region has 15 residues. Germline assignment: CDR1 KGHDR and CDR2 SFDVKD. DNA for the CDR3: TGTGCCACCAGTGACCCCGGAATAGCCAGGGATACGCAGTATTTT. Protein: CATSDPGIARDTQYF.

The rearrangement uses TRBV4-1 and TRBJ2-7; 9 nucleotides match TRBD1. V shed 4 bases, J shed 2 bases, and the junction held 6 bases outside the gene matches. This CDR3 contains 15 residues. Germline V lookup: CDR1 MGHRA, CDR2 YSYEKL. CDR3 in DNA: TGCGCCAGCAGCCCCCTGGGACAGGGTGCCTACGAGCAGTACTTC. Residues: CASSPLGQGAYEQYF.

In this sample, this clonotype turned up many times. The chain is built from TRBV2 and TRBJ2-7; D unresolved. The CDR3 contains 13 residues. V was cut by 8 bases and J by 0 bases, with 11 bases left in between. Germline V CDR1 and CDR2: SNHLY, FYNNEI. The CDR3 loop is CASERRSSYEQYF. CDR3 nucleotides: TGTGCCAGCGAAAGGCGGAGCTCCTACGAGCAGTACTTC.

This clonotype was counted many times. The chain couples TRBV29-1 to TRBJ2-7; D possibly corresponds to TRBD1 (6 bases). The CDR3 length is 13 residues. V was clipped by 1 base and J by 2 bases, with 9 bases between them. Germline CDR1 is SQVTM and CDR2 is ANQGSEA. The CDR3 loop reads CSVEAGEPYEQYF. As DNA, the CDR3 is TGCAGCGTTGAAGCAGGGGAGCCCTACGAGCAGTACTTC.

This clonotype was seen a few times. Compared with germline, one end of the junction differs, possibly owing to a read error. The chain links TRBV12-3 or TRBV12-4 to TRBJ2-2; perhaps D is TRBD1 or TRBD2 (5 bases each). CDR3 length equals 13 residues. The CDR3 sequence is CASSDSNTGELSF. The CDR3 DNA reads TGTGCCAGCAGTGACAGCAATACCGGGGAGCTGTCTTTT.

This clonotype showed up many times. The gene calls are TRBV7-8 and TRBJ2-2, with D unresolved. The CDR3 covers 16 residues. Trimming cost V 5 bases and J 4 bases, with 17 bases left between them. Germline V CDR1 and CDR2: SGHVS, FQNEAQ. Here the CDR3 reads CASSPSWGDTTGELFF. The CDR3 DNA reads as TGTGCCAGCAGCCCCTCGTGGGGTGACACCACCGGGGAGCTGTTTTTT.

The chain couples TRBV12-3 or TRBV12-4 to TRBJ2-7; the D gene is possibly TRBD1 (6 bases). Trimming left V 3 bases short and J 2 bases short, with 8 bases between. The CDR3 sequence is 13 residues long. The CDR3 is CASSFQGTYEQYF. In nucleotides, the CDR3 is TGTGCCAGCAGTTTCCAGGGGACCTACGAGCAGTACTTC.

In the case of this clonotype: A read error may be the cause here, since a much bigger clone is one base away. The J gene is TRBJ2-3, the V gene TRBV11-2; tentatively, D is TRBD2 (6 bases). There are 16 residues in the CDR3. The V end was cut by 2 bases, the J end by 1 base, with 13 bases between. CDR1 and CDR2 from the germline V gene are SGHAT and FQNNGV. The CDR3 loop reads CASSLWRGGRTDTQYF. CDR3 nucleotide sequence: TGTGCCAGCAGCTTATGGAGGGGCGGACGCACAGATACGCAGTATTTT.

Remarks on this clonotype: This may stem from a read error, because a much larger clone lies one nucleotide away. The rearrangement uses TRBV5-1 and TRBJ2-7, with D possibly TRBD1 on 5 matching bases. Trimming shortened V by 0 bases and J by 2 bases, and 12 bases separated the two germline ends. CDR3 length: 15 amino acids. The germline CDR1 and CDR2 sequences are SGHRS and YFSETQ. The CDR3 spells CASSLGWGRAYEQYF. Here the CDR3 DNA reads TGCGCCAGCAGCTTGGGGTGGGGCAGGGCCTACGAGCAGTACTTC.

This clonotype was seen many times. The V and J genes are TRBV5-1 and TRBJ2-7; D unclear. The CDR3 has 13 amino acids. Trimming took 0 bases from V and 3 from J, leaving 7 bases between them. The germline CDR1 and CDR2 sequences are SGHRS and YFSETQ. The CDR3: CASSLELNYEQYF. Here the CDR3 DNA reads TGCGCCAGCAGCTTGGAGCTTAACTACGAGCAGTACTTC.

On this clonotype: Just one base apart from a much larger clone, this may be a read error. J is TRBJ2-4 and V is TRBV11-2; D perhaps matches TRBD1 (5 bases). Germline V gene data show CDR1 as SGHAT and CDR2 as FQNNGV. This CDR3 is built from 14 residues. The CDR3 nucleotides are TGTGCCAGCAGCTTAGCTGGGGCAAAAAACGTTCAGTACTTC. Protein sequence: CASSLAGAKNVQYF.

This clonotype was recorded a few times. DNA of the CDR3: TGTGCCAGTAGTATAGGTGGAGGGGGCACAGATACGCAGTATTTT. The encoded protein is CASSIGGGGTDTQYF. The rearrangement links TRBV19 to TRBJ2-3; possible D gene TRBD2, 6 bases. Germline values: CDR1 LNHDA, CDR2 SQIVND (reference sequence). Deletions cut 1 base from V and 1 base from J, with 9 bases between. The CDR3 covers 15 residues.

This clonotype showed up just once. At one end, the junction sequence differs from germline, possibly due to a read error. The chain employs TRBV7-9 and TRBJ2-5; no reliable D call. The CDR3 runs to 12 residues. Germline V gene lookup returns CDR1 SEHNR and CDR2 FQNEAQ (reference sequence). CDR3 in DNA: TGTGCCGGCAGCATGATACCTGTGACCCAGTACTTC. It codes for CAGSMIPVTQYF.

This clonotype showed up many times. This chain uses TRBV29-1 with TRBJ2-3; the D is unclear. The germline V and J ends were trimmed by 7 bases and 11 bases, with 13 bases remaining between them. Germline V CDR1 and CDR2: SQVTM, ANQGSEA. The CDR3 runs to 10 residues. In DNA form, the CDR3 reads TGCAGCGCCGACACGGGCGGGCAGTATTTT. Translated, it gives CSADTGGQYF.

This clonotype appeared a few times. The V and J genes are TRBV6-6 and TRBJ1-5, with D uncertain. The CDR3 totals 13 residues. Germline CDR1 and CDR2: MNHNY and SVGAGI (reference sequence). The V end was cut by 6 bases, the J end by 0 bases, with 6 bases between. The CDR3 coding sequence is TGTGCCAGCAGACTGGTTAGCAATCAGCCCCAGCATTTT. Protein sequence: CASRLVSNQPQHF.

J is TRBJ1-1 and V is TRBV20-1; D is ambiguous. CDR3 length: 14 amino acids. Deletions cut 0 bases from V and 0 bases from J, with 8 bases between. Germline V gene data show CDR1 as DFQATT and CDR2 as SNEGSKA (reference sequence). CDR3 residues: CSARDLGLNTEAFF. The CDR3 DNA reads as TGCAGTGCTAGAGACCTCGGACTGAACACTGAAGCTTTCTTT.

This clonotype was detected ten times or more. The chain employs TRBV28 and TRBJ2-5, with 7 nucleotides matching TRBD2. This CDR3 is 15 amino acids long. Germline V CDR1 and CDR2: MDHEN, SYDVKM. V gave up 1 base and J gave up 1 base; unmatched junction bases: 3. CDR3 DNA: TGTGCCAGCAGTTTATCCCCTAGCGGCCAAGAGACCCAGTACTTC. Its protein product is CASSLSPSGQETQYF.

Many counts were recorded for this clonotype. The chain joins TRBV18 to TRBJ1-1; D perhaps matches TRBD1 (5 bases). The germline V gene encodes CDR1 KGHSH and CDR2 LQKENI. CDR3 length equals 13 residues. Trimming removed 3 bases from V and 4 bases from J, with 9 bases in between. This chain's CDR3 is CASSPFRGTEAFF. The CDR3 DNA sequence: TGTGCCAGCTCACCTTTTAGGGGCACTGAAGCTTTCTTT.

The CDR3 is CASRNRKTYEQYF. The CDR3 DNA reads as TGTGCCAGCAGAAATCGCAAGACCTACGAGCAGTACTTC. The chain uses TRBV2 and TRBJ2-7; D is uncertain. The ends were cut back, 6 bases at V and 2 bases at J, with 11 bases in the middle. The CDR3 consists of 13 residues. In germline, CDR1 is SNHLY, CDR2 FYNNEI.